Listed here are 23 T cell receptor beta chains from one sample, sequenced in a study of cytomegalovirus exposure and HLA in healthy donors. Both 60 Vbeta primers and 13 Jbeta primers went into the PCR. Only in-frame clones appear in the TCRdb table, and some are missing; sequencing was by immunoSEQ multiplex PCR. Here the sample spans about 230,000 clones, over 75% being singletons. Sequencing used PBMCs. These receptors were obtained from a boy aged 5-17 years in good health and CMV-seronegative.

This clone has more than one count but fewer than ten. The chain has TRBV10-1 and TRBJ2-3; no clear D. Germline V gene sequence: CDR1 WNHNN, CDR2 SYGVQD (reference sequence). The V end was cut by 3 bases, the J end by 3 bases, with 13 bases between. The CDR3 has 15 residues. The CDR3, as DNA: TGCGCCAGCAGTGAAAGACTCGACGGTACAGATACGCAGTATTTT. It encodes CASSERLDGTDTQYF.

The genes are TRBV9 and TRBJ1-3; D ambiguous. The V end was cut by 4 bases, the J end by 2 bases, with 13 bases between. The germline V gene encodes CDR1 SGDLS and CDR2 YYNGEE. CDR3 size: 15 residues. The CDR3 protein is CASSPDGGAGNTIYF. CDR3 coding DNA: TGTGCCAGCAGCCCAGATGGCGGGGCTGGAAACACCATATATTTT.

In nucleotides, the CDR3 is TGTGCCAGCAGCTTATTTGGGACAGCGAGAACGACCGGGGAGCTGTTTTTT. Its protein product is CASSLFGTARTTGELFF. The rearrangement uses TRBV7-3 and TRBJ2-2; TRBD1 agrees at 7 bases. Germline values: CDR1 SGHTA, CDR2 FQGTGA. The J segment lost 5 bases and the V segment lost 2 bases, leaving 11 bases of the junction unmatched. The CDR3 has 17 amino acids.

The J gene is TRBJ1-5, the V gene TRBV6-6, with D tentatively TRBD1 (5 bases). The germline gives CDR1 MNHNY, CDR2 SVGAGI (reference sequence). The CDR3 is 14 residues long. Trimming pared 2 bases from V and 4 bases from J, leaving 9 bases between. The CDR3 region has the DNA TGTGCCAGCAGTTACGGGGCAACTAATCAGCCCCAGCATTTT. Encoded protein: CASSYGATNQPQHF.

The CDR3 DNA follows: TGTGCCAGTAGTACGGATCCTTGGACAGTGGACACTGAAGCTTTCTTT. It codes for CASSTDPWTVDTEAFF. This chain links TRBV19 with TRBJ1-1, with D maybe TRBD1 (6 bases). V was clipped by 4 bases and J by 3 bases, with 18 bases between them. The CDR3 has 16 amino acids. From germline, CDR1 is LNHDA and CDR2 SQIVND (reference sequence).

CDR3 DNA: TGTGCCAGCAGTGAATTCTTCACTCTCGAGGGAGAGACCCAGTACTTC. It encodes CASSEFFTLEGETQYF. The chain has TRBV25-1 and TRBJ2-5; maybe TRBD2 (5 bases). This CDR3 has 16 amino acids. In germline, CDR1 is MGHDK, CDR2 SYGVNS. The germline V and J ends were trimmed by 1 base and 4 bases, with 16 bases remaining between them.

The V gene is TRBV4-2, the J gene TRBJ2-7, with TRBD2 as a possible D gene (7 bases). CDR1 is LGHNA and CDR2 is YNFKEQ in the germline V gene. There are 13 residues in the CDR3. V was clipped by 4 bases and J by 7 bases, with 14 bases between them. The CDR3 DNA follows: TGTGCCAGCAGCCCGCGAGGGGGGGGAGAGCAGTACTTC. This encodes CASSPRGGGEQYF.

On this clone itself: Within the sample, other DNA sequences also encode this same CDR3. CDR3: CASSLVRGVAEGYTF. The DNA for the CDR3 is TGTGCCAGCAGCTTAGTAAGGGGAGTAGCGGAGGGCTACACCTTC. The chain uses TRBV7-9 and TRBJ1-2; possible D gene TRBD1, 5 bases. This CDR3 has 15 residues. Per germline, CDR1 SEHNR and CDR2 FQNEAQ (reference sequence). V lost 1 base and J lost 8, with 17 bases in between.

The V and J genes are TRBV27 and TRBJ2-7; a weak D match, TRBD1 (5 bases). Germline values: CDR1 MNHEY, CDR2 SMNVEV (reference sequence). Trimming shortened V by 6 bases and J by 0 bases, and 12 bases separated the two germline ends. The CDR3 covers 14 residues. Here the CDR3 reads CASRTGWSSYEQYF. In nucleotides, the CDR3 is TGTGCCAGCAGAACAGGCTGGAGCTCCTACGAGCAGTACTTC.

The chain uses TRBV5-1 and TRBJ2-6, with 13 bases fitting TRBD2. CDR3 length: 19 amino acids. CDR1 is SGHRS and CDR2 is YFSETQ in the germline V gene. The junction had 8 bases not matched to a gene; V was cut back by 5 bases and J by 0 bases. CDR3 sequence: CASRYRTSGGFSGANVLTF. The CDR3 nucleotides read TGCGCCAGCAGGTACAGGACTAGCGGGGGCTTCTCTGGGGCCAACGTCCTGACTTTC. The full variable domain, in which reference TRBV5-1 and TRBJ2-6 provide the parts outside the CDR3, is KAGVTQTPRYLIKTRGQQVTLSCSPISGHRSVSWYQQTPGQGLQFLFEYFSETQRNKGNFPGRFSGRQFSNSRSEMNVSTLELGDSALYLCASRYRTSGGFSGANVLTFGAGSRLTVL.

The chain has TRBV5-1 and TRBJ1-3; D may be TRBD1 (5 bases). Germline CDR1 reads SGHRS; CDR2 reads YFSETQ. CDR3 length equals 15 residues. Deletions cut 5 bases from V and 5 bases from J, with 17 bases between. This CDR3 reads CASREGRSPRNTIYF. Here the CDR3 DNA reads TGCGCCAGCAGGGAGGGACGGAGCCCTCGAAACACCATATATTTT.

The genes are TRBV10-3 and TRBJ1-1; perhaps TRBD1 as D (6 bases). The V gene's germline CDR1 is ENHRY and CDR2 SYGVKD. The ends were cut back, 5 bases at V and 2 bases at J, with 12 bases in the middle. This CDR3 has 14 residues. CDR3 protein: CAISTRRGNTEAFF. The DNA for the CDR3 is TGTGCCATCAGTACTCGCAGGGGCAACACTGAAGCTTTCTTT.

V is TRBV5-1 and J is TRBJ2-2, with D possibly being TRBD1 (6 bases). V lost 9 bases and J 3 bases, leaving 9 bases between the germline ends. This CDR3 has 12 amino acids. The germline gives CDR1 SGHRS, CDR2 YFSETQ. DNA of the CDR3: TGCGCCATCAACAGGGACACCGGGGAGCTGTTTTTT. Encoded protein: CAINRDTGELFF.

V and J are TRBV5-1 and TRBJ1-1; D may be TRBD1 (5 bases). The CDR3 loop spans 16 amino acids. The ends were cut back, 0 bases at V and 1 base at J, with 13 bases in the middle. Germline lookup yields CDR1 SGHRS and CDR2 YFSETQ. This chain's CDR3 is CASSLDRLGGNTEAFF. The CDR3 DNA reads as TGCGCCAGCAGCTTGGATCGGTTGGGGGGGAACACTGAAGCTTTCTTT.

The chain employs TRBV19 and TRBJ1-2, with D unclear. The CDR3 totals 14 residues. V gave up 2 bases and J gave up 8 bases, with 15 bases separating them. CDR1 and CDR2 (germline): LNHDA, SQIVND (reference sequence). The CDR3 here is CASSIREGSGGYTF. The CDR3 region has the DNA TGTGCCAGTAGTATACGGGAGGGTTCAGGAGGCTACACCTTC.

The chain carries TRBV5-4 and TRBJ2-3; TRBD2 matches 13 bases. From germline, CDR1 is SGHNT and CDR2 YYREEE (reference sequence). The CDR3 is 15 amino acids. V lost 6 bases to trimming and J lost 0 bases; unmatched junction nucleotides: 1. Here the CDR3 reads CASTLAGGSTDTQYF. The CDR3 DNA reads as TGTGCCAGCACACTAGCGGGGGGGAGCACAGATACGCAGTATTTT.

This clone was picked up one time. V and J are TRBV30 and TRBJ1-1, with no clear D. From germline, CDR1 is GTSNPN and CDR2 SVGIG (reference sequence). The germline V and J ends were trimmed by 5 bases and 1 base, with 8 bases remaining between them. The length of the CDR3 is 12 residues. The CDR3 DNA is TGTGCCTGGGAAGCACCGAACACTGAAGCTTTCTTT. Its protein product is CAWEAPNTEAFF.

The genes are TRBV4-2 and TRBJ1-1; D is unresolved. V was cut by 0 bases and J by 8 bases, with 7 bases left in between. The V gene's germline CDR1 is LGHNA and CDR2 YNFKEQ. The CDR3 totals 12 residues. DNA for the CDR3: TGTGCCAGCAGCCAAGAATTATCCGAAGCTTTCTTT. It yields the protein CASSQELSEAFF.

The chain uses TRBV5-1 and TRBJ1-1; no definite D call. The CDR3 is made up of 15 amino acids. In germline, CDR1 is SGHRS, CDR2 YFSETQ. V dropped 4 bases and J dropped 3 bases, with 16 bases sitting between them. CDR3 protein: CASSPQEGRHTEAFF. The CDR3 nucleotides read TGCGCCAGCAGCCCTCAGGAGGGTAGGCACACTGAAGCTTTCTTT.

The V and J genes are TRBV19 and TRBJ2-5; TRBD2 agrees at 10 bases. The J call may be in error: the DNA end matches TRBJ2-7 better. The CDR3 runs 19 residues. CDR1 and CDR2 from the germline V gene are LNHDA and SQIVND (reference sequence). This CDR3 reads CASSPLLAGLKTHSYEQYF. CDR3 nucleotides: TGTGCCAGTAGTCCCTTACTAGCGGGGCTCAAAACGCACTCCTACGAGCAGTACTTC.

V usage is TRBV10-3 and J usage is TRBJ1-1; a possible D gene is TRBD1 (5 bases). From germline, CDR1 is ENHRY and CDR2 SYGVKD. V dropped 2 bases and J dropped 3 bases, with 16 bases sitting between them. The CDR3 runs 16 residues. CDR3 nucleotide sequence: TGTGCCATCAGTGAGGGCCAGGGAGGGGCCCACACTGAAGCTTTCTTT. It specifies CAISEGQGGAHTEAFF.

The rearrangement joins TRBV7-9 to TRBJ2-1; 9 bases map to TRBD1. Losses at the gene ends were 4 bases for V and 6 bases for J; bases not matched to a gene: 7. The germline V gene has CDR1 SEHNR and CDR2 FQNEAQ (reference sequence). The CDR3 sequence is 15 residues long. The CDR3 DNA follows: TGTGCCAGCAGCTGGGGGGACAGGGTGAGCAATGAGCAGTTCTTC. It specifies CASSWGDRVSNEQFF.

V usage is TRBV5-6 and J usage is TRBJ2-5, with a tentative D call TRBD2 (6 bases). The germline V gene encodes CDR1 SGHDT and CDR2 YYEEEE. The CDR3 is 14 amino acids. V dropped 5 bases and J dropped 4 bases, with 15 bases sitting between them. CDR3 region: CASSTPTRSETQYF. The CDR3 DNA reads as TGTGCCAGCAGTACCCCGACTAGATCAGAGACCCAGTACTTC.